This T cell receptor beta chain was profiled in a study of blood T cell repertoires in COVID-19. Study in general: Some COVID-19 samples were acute and others convalescent; all came from the United States, Italy and Spain.

Cohort 3 donors counted as recovered after two negative PCRs, clearance, or resolved symptoms. Germline-derived CDR1 and CDR2 are PRHDT and FYEKMQ (reference sequence). V lost 0 bases and J lost 5, with 7 bases in between. The CDR3 spans 13 residues. As originally analysed: Reference gene primers were amplified, and this amplification served to estimate nucleated cell counts. Using immunoSEQ multiplex PCR, the repertoire was profiled, and TCRdb retains in-frame clones only, with some absent. V, J and clone size reflect that table, while D and trimming were determined from the DNA. The table shows about 330,000 clones, with about 90% occurring only once.

This clonotype originated in a woman in her twenties or thirties who had recovered from COVID-19. This rearrangement joins TRBV13 to TRBJ1-2; D call uncertain. Sequencing used PBMCs or T cells enriched from blood (not recorded which). This CDR3 is CASSLGLSYGYTF. The CDR3 region has the DNA TGTGCCAGCAGCTTAGGCTTGAGTTATGGCTACACCTTC. Variable domain in full (rest from reference TRBV13 and TRBJ1-2): AAGVIQSPRHLIKEKRETATLKCYPIPRHDTVYWYQQGPGQDPQFLISFYEKMQSDKGSIPDRFSAQQFSDYHSELNMSSLELGDSALYFCASSLGLSYGYTFGSGTRLTVV.